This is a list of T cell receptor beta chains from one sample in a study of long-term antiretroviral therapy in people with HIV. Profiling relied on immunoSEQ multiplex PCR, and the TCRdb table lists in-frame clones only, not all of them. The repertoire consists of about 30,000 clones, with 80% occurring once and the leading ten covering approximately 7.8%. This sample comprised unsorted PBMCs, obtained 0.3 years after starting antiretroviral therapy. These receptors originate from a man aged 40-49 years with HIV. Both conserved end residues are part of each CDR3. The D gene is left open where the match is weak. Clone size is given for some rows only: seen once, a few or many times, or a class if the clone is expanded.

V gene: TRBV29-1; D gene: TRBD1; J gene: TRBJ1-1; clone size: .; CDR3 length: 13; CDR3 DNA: TGCAGCGTTCAAACAGGGGCGGACACTGAAGCTTTCTTT; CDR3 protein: CSVQTGADTEAFF
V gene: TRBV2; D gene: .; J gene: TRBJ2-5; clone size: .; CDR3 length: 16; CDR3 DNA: TGTGCCAGCAGTGAAAGGCCCAGGGAGAAGGAGGAGACCCAGTACTTC; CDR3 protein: CASSERPREKEETQYF
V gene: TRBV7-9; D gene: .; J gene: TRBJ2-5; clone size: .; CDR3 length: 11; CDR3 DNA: TGTGCCAGCAGCGAGGAGGAGACCCAGTACTTC; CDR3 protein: CASSEEETQYF
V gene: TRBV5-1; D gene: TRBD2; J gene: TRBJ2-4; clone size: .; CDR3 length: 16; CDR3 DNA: TGCGCCAGCAGCGCCACTAGCGGGGGGGTTTCAAACATTCAGTACTTC; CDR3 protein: CASSATSGGVSNIQYF
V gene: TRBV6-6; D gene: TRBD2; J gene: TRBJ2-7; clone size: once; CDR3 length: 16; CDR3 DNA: TGTGCCAGCACTAGAGCCCTCACTAGCGGGGTCTACGAGCAGTACTTC; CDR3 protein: CASTRALTSGVYEQYF
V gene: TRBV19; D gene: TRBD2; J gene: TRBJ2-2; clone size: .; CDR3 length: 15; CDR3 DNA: TGTGCCAGTAGTATGGTAGCGGGGTCTACCGGGGAGCTGTTTTTT; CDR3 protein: CASSMVAGSTGELFF
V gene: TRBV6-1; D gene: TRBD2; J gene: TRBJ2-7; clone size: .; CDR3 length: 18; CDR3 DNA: TGTGCCAGCAGTGAATACCCCTTTGGAGCGGGAGTATCCTACGAGCAGTACTTC; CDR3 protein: CASSEYPFGAGVSYEQYF
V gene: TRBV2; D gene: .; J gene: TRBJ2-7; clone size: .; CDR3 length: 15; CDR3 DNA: TGTGCCAGCGGCACCGCGGGACTCGCCCCGTACGAGCAGTACTTC; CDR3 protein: CASGTAGLAPYEQYF
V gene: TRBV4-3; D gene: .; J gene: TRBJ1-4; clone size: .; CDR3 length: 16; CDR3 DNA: TGCGCCAGCAGCCAACAGGGAGGGTCGTTCGGTGAAAAACTGTTTTTT; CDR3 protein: CASSQQGGSFGEKLFF
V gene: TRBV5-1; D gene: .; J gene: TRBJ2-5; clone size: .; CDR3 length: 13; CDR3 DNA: TGCGCCAGCAGCCGGGGGTTACAAGAGACCCAGTACTTC; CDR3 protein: CASSRGLQETQYF
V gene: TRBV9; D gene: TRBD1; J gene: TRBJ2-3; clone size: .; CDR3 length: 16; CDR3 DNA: TGTGCCAGCAGCGTTTATGGTCAGGGGGGCACAGATACGCAGTATTTT; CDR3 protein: CASSVYGQGGTDTQYF
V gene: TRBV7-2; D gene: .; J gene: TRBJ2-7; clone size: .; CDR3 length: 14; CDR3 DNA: TGTGCCAGCAGCTTAGTCGGCACATCCTACGAGCAGTACTTC; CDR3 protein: CASSLVGTSYEQYF
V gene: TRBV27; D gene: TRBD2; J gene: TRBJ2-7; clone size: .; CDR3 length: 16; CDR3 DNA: TGTGCCAGCAGTACACTGACTAGCGGGGTCTCCTACGAGCAGTACTTC; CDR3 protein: CASSTLTSGVSYEQYF
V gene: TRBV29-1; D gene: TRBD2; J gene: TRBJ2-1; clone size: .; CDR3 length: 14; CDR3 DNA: TGCAGCGTTGATTGGACTAGCGGGTACAATGAGCAGTTCTTC; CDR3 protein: CSVDWTSGYNEQFF
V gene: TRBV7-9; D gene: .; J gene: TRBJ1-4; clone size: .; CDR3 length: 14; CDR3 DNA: TGTGCCAGCAGCTCCCATTTGGATGGTGAAAAACTGTTTTTT; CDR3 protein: CASSSHLDGEKLFF
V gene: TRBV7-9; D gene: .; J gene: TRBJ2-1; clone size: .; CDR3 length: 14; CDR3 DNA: TGTGCCAGCAGCTACGGGGCCCTTGGCTATGAGCAGTTCTTC; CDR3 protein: CASSYGALGYEQFF
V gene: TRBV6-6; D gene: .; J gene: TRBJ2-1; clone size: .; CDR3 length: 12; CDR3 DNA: TGTGCCAGCAGTAGGGACAACAATGAGCAGTTCTTC; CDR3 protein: CASSRDNNEQFF
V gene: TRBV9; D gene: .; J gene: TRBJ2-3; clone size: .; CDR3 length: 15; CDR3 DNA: TGTGCCAGCAGCGTAGGGCCAGGCTATGGGGATACGCAGTATTTT; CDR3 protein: CASSVGPGYGDTQYF
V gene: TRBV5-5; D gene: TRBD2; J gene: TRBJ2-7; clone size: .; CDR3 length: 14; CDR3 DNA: TGTGCCAGCAGCTTGGCCGGGGGGGCCTACGAGCAGTACTTC; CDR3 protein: CASSLAGGAYEQYF
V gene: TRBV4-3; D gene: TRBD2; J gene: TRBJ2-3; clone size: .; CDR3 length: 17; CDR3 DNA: TGCGCCAGCAGCCGACTAGCGGGAGGGCCCAGCACAGATACGCAGTATTTT; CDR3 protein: CASSRLAGGPSTDTQYF
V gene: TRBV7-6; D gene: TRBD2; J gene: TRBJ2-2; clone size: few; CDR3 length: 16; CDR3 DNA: TGTGCCAGCAGCCTGGGACTAGCGGGAAACACCGGGGAGCTGTTTTTT; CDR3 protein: CASSLGLAGNTGELFF
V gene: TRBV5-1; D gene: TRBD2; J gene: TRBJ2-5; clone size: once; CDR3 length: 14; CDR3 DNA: TGCGCCAGCAGCACCGCTAGCGGCCAAGAGACCCAGTACTTC; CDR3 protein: CASSTASGQETQYF
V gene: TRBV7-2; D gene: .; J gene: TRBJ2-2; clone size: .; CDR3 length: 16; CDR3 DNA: TGTGCCAGCAGCTTAGCGGGGAGTGTTGACACCGGGGAGCTGTTTTTT; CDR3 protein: CASSLAGSVDTGELFF
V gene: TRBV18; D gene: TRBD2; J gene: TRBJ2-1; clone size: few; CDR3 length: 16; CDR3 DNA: TGTGCCAGCTCACTTCTTAGCGGGGGGGCTACTGATGAGCAGTTCTTC; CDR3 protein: CASSLLSGGATDEQFF
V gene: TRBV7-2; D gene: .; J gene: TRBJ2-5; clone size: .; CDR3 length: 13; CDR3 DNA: TGTGCCAGCAGTCCAGGGGTTGGAGAGACCCAGTACTTC; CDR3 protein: CASSPGVGETQYF
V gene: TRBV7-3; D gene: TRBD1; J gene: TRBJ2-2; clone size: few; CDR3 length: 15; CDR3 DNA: TGTGCCAGCAGTACCAGACAGGGGGATAGCGGGGAGCTGTTTTTT; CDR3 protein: CASSTRQGDSGELFF
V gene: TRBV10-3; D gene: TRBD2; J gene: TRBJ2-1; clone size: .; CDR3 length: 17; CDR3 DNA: TGTGCCATCAGTGAGTCAACTAGCGGTAGCTCCTACAATGAGCAGTTCTTC; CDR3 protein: CAISESTSGSSYNEQFF
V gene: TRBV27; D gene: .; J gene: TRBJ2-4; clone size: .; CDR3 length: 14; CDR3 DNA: TGTGCCAGCAGACCCCGGGGAGCCAAAAACATTCAGTACTTC; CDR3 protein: CASRPRGAKNIQYF
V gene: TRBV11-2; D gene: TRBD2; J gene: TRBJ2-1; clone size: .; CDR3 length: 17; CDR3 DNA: TGTGCCAGCAGCTTCGGACTAGCGGGGACCCCTTACAATGAGCAGTTCTTC; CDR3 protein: CASSFGLAGTPYNEQFF
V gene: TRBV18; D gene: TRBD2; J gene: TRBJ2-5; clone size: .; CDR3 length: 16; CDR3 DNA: TGTGCCAGCTCACCCGTCGGGGGGAGTGGTTCCGAGACCCAGTACTTC; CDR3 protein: CASSPVGGSGSETQYF
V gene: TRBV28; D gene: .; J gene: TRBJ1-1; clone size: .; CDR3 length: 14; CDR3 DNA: TGTGCCAGCAGTTTTACTGGGGATAACACTGAAGCTTTCTTT; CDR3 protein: CASSFTGDNTEAFF
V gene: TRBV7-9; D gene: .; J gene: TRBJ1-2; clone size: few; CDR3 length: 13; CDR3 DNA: TGTGCCAGCAGCCCTGGGGAAGGCTATGGCTACACCTTC; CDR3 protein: CASSPGEGYGYTF
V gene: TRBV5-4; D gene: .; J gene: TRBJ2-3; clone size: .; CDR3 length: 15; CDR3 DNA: TGTGCCAGCAGCAGCAGACAGGAGTCCACAGATACGCAGTATTTT; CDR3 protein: CASSSRQESTDTQYF
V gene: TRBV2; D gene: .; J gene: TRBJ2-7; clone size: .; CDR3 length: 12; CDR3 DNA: TGTGCCAGCAAGGACATTTTCTACGAGCAGTACTTC; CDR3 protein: CASKDIFYEQYF
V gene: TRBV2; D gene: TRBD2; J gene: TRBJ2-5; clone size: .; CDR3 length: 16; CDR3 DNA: TGTGCCAGCAGTGATGAGGGTCTAGCGGGAGCCGGGACCCAGTACTTC; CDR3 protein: CASSDEGLAGAGTQYF
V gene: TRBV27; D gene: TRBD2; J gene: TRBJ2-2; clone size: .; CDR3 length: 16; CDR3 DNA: TGTGCCAGCAGTTTCAGACTAGCGGGAGTCACCGGGGAGCTGTTTTTT; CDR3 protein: CASSFRLAGVTGELFF
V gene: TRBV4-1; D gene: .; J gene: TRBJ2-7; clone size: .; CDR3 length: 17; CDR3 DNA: TGCGCCAGCAGCCAAGATAGCTCCGGAGGTTGGAGCTACGAGCAGTACTTC; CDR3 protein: CASSQDSSGGWSYEQYF
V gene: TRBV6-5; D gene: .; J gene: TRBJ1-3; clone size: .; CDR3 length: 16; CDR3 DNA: TGTGCCAGCAGTTACTCCGGGACAAGGTCGGGAAACACCATATATTTT; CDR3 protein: CASSYSGTRSGNTIYF
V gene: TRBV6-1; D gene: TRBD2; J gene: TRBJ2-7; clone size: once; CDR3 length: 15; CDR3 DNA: TGTGCCAGCAGTGTCGGGGGGGTAAAAAGGTACGAGCAGTACTTC; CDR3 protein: CASSVGGVKRYEQYF
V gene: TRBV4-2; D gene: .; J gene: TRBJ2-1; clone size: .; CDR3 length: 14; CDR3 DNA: TGTGCCAGCAGCCAAGATACGGTTAGCGCCGAGCAGTTCTTC; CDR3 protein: CASSQDTVSAEQFF
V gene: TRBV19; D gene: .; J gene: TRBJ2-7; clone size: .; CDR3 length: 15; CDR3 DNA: TGTGCCAGTAGTATAGCAACAGGCTTTCCCTACGAGCAGTACTTC; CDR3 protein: CASSIATGFPYEQYF
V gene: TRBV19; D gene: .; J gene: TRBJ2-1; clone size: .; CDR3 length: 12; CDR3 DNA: TGTGCCAGTAGTAACAGGTTCAGTGAGCAGTTCTTC; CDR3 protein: CASSNRFSEQFF
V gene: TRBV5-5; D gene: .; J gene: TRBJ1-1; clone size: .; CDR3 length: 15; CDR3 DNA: TGTGCGTCGAATGGAGGGAGGTGGGCGAACACTGAAGCTTTCTTT; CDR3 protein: CASNGGRWANTEAFF
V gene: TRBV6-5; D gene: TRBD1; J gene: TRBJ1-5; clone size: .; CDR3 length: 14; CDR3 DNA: TGTGCCAGCAGTTACGACAGGGGCAATCAGCCCCAGCATTTT; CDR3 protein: CASSYDRGNQPQHF
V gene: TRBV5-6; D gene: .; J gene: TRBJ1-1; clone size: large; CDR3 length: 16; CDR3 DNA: TGTGCCAGCAGCTTACTGGGGGCCGGAGGGAACACTGAAGCTTTCTTT; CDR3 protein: CASSLLGAGGNTEAFF
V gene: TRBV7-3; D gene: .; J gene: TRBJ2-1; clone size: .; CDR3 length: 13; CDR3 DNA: TGTGCCAGCAGCCGTGACCCCGGGGGTGAGCAGTTCTTC; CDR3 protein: CASSRDPGGEQFF
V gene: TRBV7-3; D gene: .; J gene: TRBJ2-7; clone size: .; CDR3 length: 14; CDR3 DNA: TGTGCCAGCAGCTTAATTGGGTCGGGGTACGAGCAGTACTTC; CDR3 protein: CASSLIGSGYEQYF
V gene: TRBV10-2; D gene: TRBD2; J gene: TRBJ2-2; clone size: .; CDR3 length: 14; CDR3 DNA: TGCGCCAGCAGTAGCGGGAGCGGGACCGGGGAGCTGTTTTTT; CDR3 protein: CASSSGSGTGELFF
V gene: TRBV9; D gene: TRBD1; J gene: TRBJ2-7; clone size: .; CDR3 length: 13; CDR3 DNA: TGTGCCAGCAGCCCCAGACAGGGTTACGAGCAGTACTTC; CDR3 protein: CASSPRQGYEQYF
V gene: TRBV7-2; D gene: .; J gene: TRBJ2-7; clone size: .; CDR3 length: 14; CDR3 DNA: TGTGCCAGCAGCTTAGCGTTCAGGGACTACGAGCAGTACTTC; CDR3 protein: CASSLAFRDYEQYF
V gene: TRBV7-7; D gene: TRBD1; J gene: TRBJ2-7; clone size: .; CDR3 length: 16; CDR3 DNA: TGTGCCAGCAGCTTAGGTCCGGGACAGGGATCCTACGAGCAGTACTTC; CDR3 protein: CASSLGPGQGSYEQYF
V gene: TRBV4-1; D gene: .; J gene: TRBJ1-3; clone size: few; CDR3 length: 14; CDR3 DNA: TGCGCCAGCAGCCAAGATGGGCAGGGAAACACCATATATTTT; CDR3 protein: CASSQDGQGNTIYF